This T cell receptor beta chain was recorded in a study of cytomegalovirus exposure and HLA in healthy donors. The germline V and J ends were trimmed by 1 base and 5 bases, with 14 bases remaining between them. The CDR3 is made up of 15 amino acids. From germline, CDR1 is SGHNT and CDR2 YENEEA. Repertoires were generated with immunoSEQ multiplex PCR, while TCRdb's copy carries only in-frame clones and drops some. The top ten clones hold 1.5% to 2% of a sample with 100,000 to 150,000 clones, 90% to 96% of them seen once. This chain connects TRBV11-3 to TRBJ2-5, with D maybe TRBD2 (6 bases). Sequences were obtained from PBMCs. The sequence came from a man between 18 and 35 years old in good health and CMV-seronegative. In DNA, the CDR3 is TGTGCCAGCAGCTTAGGTCCGGAGGGAGTGGAGACCCAGTACTTC. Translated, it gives CASSLGPEGVETQYF. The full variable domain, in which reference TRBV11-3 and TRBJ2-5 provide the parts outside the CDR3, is EAGVVQSPRYKIIEKKQPVAFWCNPISGHNTLYWYLQNLGQGPELLIRYENEEAVDDSQLPKDRFSAERLKGVDSTLKIQPAELGDSAVYLCASSLGPEGVETQYFGPGTRLLVL.